This T cell receptor beta chain was observed in a study of Tregs in tolerant kidney transplant recipients. V was pared by 5 bases and J by 7 bases, with 17 bases between. The germline V gene has CDR1 SEHNR and CDR2 FQNEAQ (reference sequence). The CDR3 consists of 14 residues. The study, taken as a whole, reports: Expanding Tregs on activated donor B cells appeared to best identify donor-specific TCRbeta clones.

Unstimulated regulatory T cells (CD4+CD25+CD127-), CD4+CD25- non-regulatory cells, CD4 and CD8 cells were FACS-sorted from thawed PBMCs. As to this clone: The antigen remains unidentified.

The repertoire was sequenced with immunoSEQ multiplex PCR; TCRdb's copy has only in-frame clones and lacks some. The table shows about 68,000 clones, with 84% occurring only once. The receptor comes from a human donor in good health. The sequenced sample consisted of CD4+ T cells from blood. J is TRBJ1-2 and V is TRBV7-9; a weak D match, TRBD1 (6 bases). The CDR3 coding sequence is TGTGCCAGCAGCCCCTCAGGGGCATATGGTGGCTACACCTTC. It specifies CASSPSGAYGGYTF.